Reported below is one T cell receptor beta chain. The antigen this receptor binds is unknown. No base-level quality is on record; no much larger clone is a single base apart. Library generation was performed with the immunoSEQ multiplex PCR assay. Entries here come from immuneACCESS through TCRdb and include only in-frame sequences with V and J called. Some clones fail to appear in such tables; in the studies checked, an unresolved V gene covers under half of the shortfall, and the cause of the remainder is unknown. The sample has roughly 40,000 clones on record, about 93% of them singletons. The ten largest clonotypes hold approximately 0.41% of the sample. The data originate from a study of T cell changes during pregnancy in multiple sclerosis (dated by TCRdb to the late 2010s). In terms of the full investigation: The study looked at changes in the T cell repertoire across pregnancy in women with multiple sclerosis.

For CDR1 and CDR2, the germline V gene lists MGHRA and YSYEKL. V lost 7 bases and J lost 0 bases; the stretch between them is 9 bases long. The CDR3 contains 14 residues, cysteine and phenylalanine counted. The retained sequence is limited to the CDR3, 42 bases, with the frame set at the first base. The receptor chain draws on TRBV4-1 and TRBJ2-2; TRBD1 is perhaps the D gene, given 6 matching bases. This material consisted of CD4+ T cells from peripheral blood mononuclear cells, taken in the third trimester of pregnancy. This clonotype was sampled from a female donor with multiple sclerosis, enrolled in a pregnancy study. The DNA sequence is TGCGCCAGCAAGGGGGAATCGAACACCGGGGAGCTGTTTTTT. Its protein reads: CASKGESNTGELFF.